This T cell receptor beta chain was captured by sequencing in a study of blood T cell repertoires in COVID-19. Study-wide background: Both acute and convalescent COVID-19 samples were obtained from the United States, Italy and Spain. PBMCs, B-cell-depleted T cells, or T cells were the source of the cDNA or gDNA that made up the material.

Original handling: From reference gene primer amplification, estimates of nucleated cell counts were derived. The protocol was immunoSEQ multiplex PCR, while the TCRdb copy is restricted to in-frame clones and leaves out a portion. V, J and clone size are those of that table, while D and trimming were read from the DNA. This repertoire shows some 150,000 clones, around 86% found once; its top ten account for 7% to 7.5%. The sample taken for sequencing was peripheral blood. This TCR was recovered from a woman aged 80 or over in a cohort sampled during active or convalescent COVID-19.

CDR3 in DNA: TGTGCCAGCAGTTACTCGAGTGGAGGACAGTATGGCTACACCTTC. Protein: CASSYSSGGQYGYTF. The genes are TRBV6-2 or TRBV6-3 and TRBJ1-2; a possible D gene is TRBD1 (6 bases). V was shortened by 0 bases and J by 5 bases, with 13 bases between the two germline ends. This CDR3 contains 15 residues. CDR1 is MNHEY, CDR2 SVGEGT, per germline.